Here is one TCR beta chain with its context. This entry comes from a study of OX40 agonist ivuxolimab in advanced cancers. Clones were read by immunoSEQ multiplex PCR, and TCRdb kept only the in-frame ones, dropping some. Altogether around 58,000 clones are present, 90% to 95% being singletons, with the ten largest covering approximately 19%. The sequence was collected from an adult with an advanced solid tumor such as melanoma, head and neck, liver or kidney cancer. This sample comprised CD4+ or CD8+ T cells sorted from blood, obtained in a trial of the OX40 agonist ivuxolimab.

For the CDR3, the DNA is TGTGCCAGCAGTTGGGGTCTGATGAGCTCCTACAATGAGCAGTTCTTC. The encoded protein is CASSWGLMSSYNEQFF. This chain links TRBV28 with TRBJ2-1, with unresolved D. CDR3 length equals 16 residues. Germline loops: CDR1 MDHEN, CDR2 SYDVKM. Trimming left V 4 bases short and J 0 bases short, with 13 bases between.